This T cell receptor beta chain was documented in a study of T-cell memory formation after mild COVID-19. Between the trimmed V and J ends, which lost 2 bases and 4 bases, there was a span of 11 bases. Germline V gene data show CDR1 as GTSNPN and CDR2 as SVGIG (reference sequence). This CDR3 comprises 13 residues. TCRdb processed the 5' RACE reads anew with MiXCR; each CDR3 protein has one entry. Of around 140,000 distinct CDR3 sequences listed, 15% to 20% are singletons. This clonotype was counted ten times or more. V gene TRBV30 combines with J gene TRBJ1-1; D is ambiguous. The sequenced material came from PBMCs or a T cell subset sorted from them (not recorded which). The clonotype comes from an adult woman who had mild COVID-19 (a few samples of this study predate the infection). Cell type and time point are not known. For the CDR3, the DNA is TGTGCCTGGAGTCGGGATCGGGGCACTGAAGCTTTCTTT. The encoded protein is CAWSRDRGTEAFF.